Listed below are T cell receptor beta chains from one sample, sequenced in a study of control samples from healthy donors and cancer patients. Repertoires were generated with immunoSEQ multiplex PCR, while TCRdb's copy carries only in-frame clones and drops some. Here the sample spans about 230,000 clones, roughly 87% being singletons. The sequenced sample consisted of PBMCs. The receptors originated from a woman in her fifties or sixties with lung cancer. Both conserved end residues are part of each CDR3. D genes are given only for firm matches. Some rows have no size entry. The others give once, few or many, or a class for an expanded clone.

V gene: TRBV2
clone size: many
D gene: .
CDR3 protein: CASSAGVSNQPQHF

V gene: TRBV5-5
clone size: .
D gene: .
CDR3 protein: CASSLAGGSTEAFF

V gene: TRBV28
clone size: .
D gene: TRBD1
CDR3 protein: CASRDRVKNEQFF

V gene: TRBV11-2
clone size: .
D gene: .
CDR3 protein: CASRRPGGTDTQYF

V gene: TRBV3-1/TRBV3-2
clone size: once
D gene: TRBD1
CDR3 protein: CASSQGDRNNYGYTF

V gene: TRBV6-5
clone size: .
D gene: TRBD1
CDR3 protein: CASSYSQQGDSPLHF

V gene: TRBV5-1
clone size: .
D gene: .
CDR3 protein: CASSSDGVNEKLFF

V gene: TRBV13
clone size: .
D gene: TRBD2
CDR3 protein: CASSSRLAGAYEQYF

V gene: TRBV6-1
clone size: few
D gene: TRBD1
CDR3 protein: CASSEGAGQGVTDTQYF

V gene: TRBV14
clone size: .
D gene: TRBD2
CDR3 protein: CASSQVAGLATDTQYF

V gene: TRBV5-1
clone size: .
D gene: .
CDR3 protein: CASSLGSPSRETQYF

V gene: TRBV3-1/TRBV3-2
clone size: few
D gene: TRBD1
CDR3 protein: CASSDGTGRAFF

V gene: TRBV7-3
clone size: .
D gene: TRBD1
CDR3 protein: CASSLDRDRGTVGELFF

V gene: TRBV9
clone size: .
D gene: TRBD1
CDR3 protein: CASSTGQGAFYEQYF

V gene: TRBV10-3
clone size: .
D gene: .
CDR3 protein: CAIRGGSSYNEQFF

V gene: TRBV29-1
clone size: .
D gene: .
CDR3 protein: CSVGRLGGESDEQFF

V gene: TRBV10-3
clone size: .
D gene: .
CDR3 protein: CAISDDYKGSGTEAFF

V gene: TRBV18
clone size: once
D gene: .
CDR3 protein: CASSPRQVANTEAFF

V gene: TRBV3-1/TRBV3-2
clone size: .
D gene: TRBD1
CDR3 protein: CASSQADRGQSYEQYF

V gene: TRBV6-1
clone size: .
D gene: TRBD2
CDR3 protein: CASTRGVSTYNEQFF

V gene: TRBV19
clone size: .
D gene: .
CDR3 protein: CASSLGAGELFF

V gene: TRBV5-1
clone size: few
D gene: .
CDR3 protein: CASSPRGQNSGNTIYF

V gene: TRBV6-6
clone size: .
D gene: .
CDR3 protein: CASSSALTNFNYGYTF

V gene: TRBV28
clone size: .
D gene: TRBD1
CDR3 protein: CASMTGGAGTEAFF

V gene: TRBV6-5
clone size: .
D gene: TRBD2
CDR3 protein: CASRPGTTTYNEQFF

V gene: TRBV3-1/TRBV3-2
clone size: .
D gene: TRBD1
CDR3 protein: CASSQAGGIDTGELFF

V gene: TRBV4-2
clone size: .
D gene: .
CDR3 protein: CASSQDRRETQYF

V gene: TRBV6-7
clone size: .
D gene: .
CDR3 protein: CASSYSPTRKRLSYNEQFF

V gene: TRBV4-2
clone size: .
D gene: .
CDR3 protein: CASSLRGRGEDGYTF

V gene: TRBV28
clone size: few
D gene: .
CDR3 protein: CASSNAGENYNEQFF

V gene: TRBV3-1/TRBV3-2
clone size: .
D gene: TRBD2
CDR3 protein: CASSRQLGTSRLNEQFF

V gene: TRBV5-4
clone size: .
D gene: TRBD1
CDR3 protein: CASSGGLGQGLTGELFF

V gene: TRBV3-1/TRBV3-2
clone size: once
D gene: TRBD2
CDR3 protein: CASSLSGRGTGELFF

V gene: TRBV7-9
clone size: .
D gene: .
CDR3 protein: CASSSRGQYKETQYF

V gene: TRBV2
clone size: .
D gene: TRBD1
CDR3 protein: CASSVGTGGTYEQYF

V gene: TRBV5-4
clone size: .
D gene: .
CDR3 protein: CASSLSSGPQETQYF

V gene: TRBV2
clone size: .
D gene: .
CDR3 protein: CASSEAESGSKDEQYF

V gene: TRBV9
clone size: .
D gene: .
CDR3 protein: CASSPRSRGRNEKLFF

V gene: TRBV5-1
clone size: .
D gene: .
CDR3 protein: CASSLESNQPQHF